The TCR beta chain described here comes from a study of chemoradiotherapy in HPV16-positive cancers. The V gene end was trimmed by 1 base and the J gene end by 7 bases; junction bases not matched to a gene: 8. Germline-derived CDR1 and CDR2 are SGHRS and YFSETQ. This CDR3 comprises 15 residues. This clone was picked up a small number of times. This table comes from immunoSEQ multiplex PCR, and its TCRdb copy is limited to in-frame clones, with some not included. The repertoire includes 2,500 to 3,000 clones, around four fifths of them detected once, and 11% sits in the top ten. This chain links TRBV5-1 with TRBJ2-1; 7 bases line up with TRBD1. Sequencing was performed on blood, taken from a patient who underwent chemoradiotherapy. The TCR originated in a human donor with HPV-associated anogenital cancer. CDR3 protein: CASSLSTGTANEQFF. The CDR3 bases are TGCGCCAGCAGCTTGTCCACCGGGACAGCTAATGAGCAGTTCTTC.